This T cell receptor (beta chain) was profiled in a study of cytomegalovirus exposure and HLA in healthy donors. Study results and caveats: Most TCRs appeared rarely, but some public TCRs recurred in many donors.

It was with 60 Vbeta and 13 Jbeta primers that the PCR ran. Profiled with immunoSEQ multiplex PCR; TCRdb holds only in-frame clones, not every one. Of some 170,000 clones in the sample, about 72% were seen once. Regarding this clone: The antigen is not known.

The TCR comes from a man under 40 in good health and CMV-seropositive. The sequencing sample was made of PBMCs.

This CDR3 is CASSGGGARSYNEQFF. The CDR3 coding sequence is TGCGCCAGCAGTGGCGGGGGGGCTAGGTCCTACAATGAGCAGTTCTTC. The chain joins TRBV5-1 to TRBJ2-1; 9 bases fit TRBD2. The CDR3 spans 16 residues. With V trimmed by 5 bases and J by 1 base, 7 bases remained unmatched. Germline V lookup: CDR1 SGHRS, CDR2 YFSETQ.